This T cell receptor (beta chain) was profiled in a study of response to subunit inactivated influenza vaccine. Study findings and constraints: With each seasonal influenza vaccination, the authors suggested, few new T cells are recruited.

TCRdb processed the RT-PCR reads anew with MiXCR; each CDR3 protein has one entry. The data hold roughly 500,000 distinct CDR3 sequences, with 16% observed a single time. Notes on this clonotype: The antigen is undetermined.

The CDR3 is 15 amino acids. The ends were cut back, 1 base at V and 0 bases at J, with 10 bases in the middle. Germline values: CDR1 LGHDT, CDR2 YNNKEL (reference sequence). The chain employs TRBV3-1 and TRBJ2-7; D is perhaps TRBD2 (6 bases). This sequence was found in a man aged 50 to 75 who received an inactivated influenza vaccine. The material sequenced was CD4+ T cells sorted from PBMCs, taken roughly 24 months after vaccination. CDR3 protein: CASSQGLVISYEQYF. The CDR3 DNA reads TGTGCCAGCAGCCAAGGACTAGTCATCTCCTACGAGCAGTACTTC.